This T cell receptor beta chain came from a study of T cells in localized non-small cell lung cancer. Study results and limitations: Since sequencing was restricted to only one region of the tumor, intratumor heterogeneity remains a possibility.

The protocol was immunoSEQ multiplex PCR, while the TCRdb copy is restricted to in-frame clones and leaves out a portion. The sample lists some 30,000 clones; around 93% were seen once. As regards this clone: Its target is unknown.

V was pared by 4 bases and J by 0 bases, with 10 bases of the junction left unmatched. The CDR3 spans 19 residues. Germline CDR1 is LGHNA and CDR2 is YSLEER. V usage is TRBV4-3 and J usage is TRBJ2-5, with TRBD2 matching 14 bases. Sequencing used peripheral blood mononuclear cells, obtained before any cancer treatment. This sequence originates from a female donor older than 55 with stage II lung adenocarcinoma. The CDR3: CASSRRLAGGPDYQETQYF. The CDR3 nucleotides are TGCGCCAGCAGCCGACGACTAGCGGGAGGGCCGGATTACCAAGAGACCCAGTACTTC.